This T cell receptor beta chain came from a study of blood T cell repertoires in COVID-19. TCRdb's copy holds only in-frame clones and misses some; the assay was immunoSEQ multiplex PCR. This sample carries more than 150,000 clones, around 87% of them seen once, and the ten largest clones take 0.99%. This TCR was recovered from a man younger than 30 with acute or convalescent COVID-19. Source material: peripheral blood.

CDR3 bases: TGTGCCAGCAGCCAAGACCCGGGGGTAAAGGGGTCACCCCTCCACTTT. This encodes CASSQDPGVKGSPLHF. The J gene is TRBJ1-6, the V gene TRBV3-1 (or the pseudogene TRBV3-2), with a weak D call TRBD1 (5 bases). The CDR3 sequence is 16 residues long. The germline V gene has CDR1 LGHDT and CDR2 YNNKEL (reference sequence). The V gene lost 0 bases and the J gene lost 10 bases, with 16 bases spanning the gap.